One sample yielded the 25 T cell receptor beta chains listed below, sequenced in a study of spatial heterogeneity in lung cancer. MiXCR was run by TCRdb on the 5' RACE reads, yielding one entry per CDR3 protein. Here the sample spans roughly 11,000 distinct CDR3 sequences, roughly a tenth being singletons. Indicated time point: blood at routine non-recurrence follow-up after resection. The specimen comprised PBMCs, sampled at follow-up. The origin of the receptors is a female donor with early-stage non-small cell lung cancer.

The chain employs TRBV4-1 and TRBJ2-3; D is unclear. Per the germline V gene, CDR1 is MGHRA and CDR2 is YSYEKL. The CDR3 runs 15 residues. V was clipped by 1 base and J by 4 bases, with 12 bases between them. Here the CDR3 DNA reads TGCGCCAGCAGCCAAGTGAGCCTTGAGTCAGATACGCAGTATTTT. Encoded protein: CASSQVSLESDTQYF.

In its sample, this clonotype was seen many times. V usage is TRBV28 and J usage is TRBJ1-2, with D perhaps matching TRBD1 (6 bases). CDR3 length: 15 residues. Germline V lookup: CDR1 MDHEN, CDR2 SYDVKM. Trimming removed 3 bases at V and 4 bases at J, with 15 bases between. The chain's CDR3 is CASSFSRDTFYGYTF. CDR3 DNA: TGTGCCAGCAGTTTCAGCCGGGACACCTTCTATGGCTACACCTTC.

Ten or more counts support this clonotype. The J gene is TRBJ2-1, the V gene TRBV28; TRBD2 matches at 8 bases. CDR3 length: 15 amino acids. V lost 6 bases to trimming and J lost 4 bases; unmatched junction nucleotides: 8. Germline CDR1 reads MDHEN; CDR2 reads SYDVKM. As DNA, the CDR3 is TGTGCCAGCAGCTCCCTACTAGCGGCGTACAATGAGCAGTTCTTC. Translation gives CASSSLLAAYNEQFF.

This clonotype was counted at least ten times. DNA for the CDR3: TGTGCCAGTAGTACGCGACAGTTTCCTTACAATGAGCAGTTCTTC. It encodes CASSTRQFPYNEQFF. The chain combines TRBV19 with TRBJ2-1; weak D call: TRBD1 (5 bases). The germline V gene has CDR1 LNHDA and CDR2 SQIVND (reference sequence). The CDR3 runs 15 residues. The germline V and J ends were trimmed by 4 bases and 4 bases, with 14 bases remaining between them.

There are many counts of this clonotype. The chain joins TRBV28 to TRBJ2-7; D unclear. V was clipped by 5 bases and J by 2 bases, with 1 base between them. Per the germline V gene, CDR1 is MDHEN and CDR2 is SYDVKM. The CDR3 has 10 amino acids. The CDR3 loop is CASSAYEQYF. The CDR3 nucleotides are TGTGCCAGCAGTGCCTACGAGCAGTACTTC.

This clonotype was detected many times. The rearrangement uses TRBV25-1 and TRBJ1-3; D is perhaps TRBD1 (5 bases). In germline, CDR1 is MGHDK, CDR2 SYGVNS. The CDR3 contains 16 residues. Trimming took 3 bases from V and 0 from J, leaving 12 bases between them. For the CDR3, the DNA is TGTGCCAGCAGTGATCGGCGGGGCCTCTCTGGAAACACCATATATTTT. Translated: CASSDRRGLSGNTIYF.

This clonotype was recorded many times. The V gene is TRBV19, the J gene TRBJ2-3; D unclear. Germline values: CDR1 LNHDA, CDR2 SQIVND (reference sequence). The CDR3 is 15 residues long. V was shortened by 6 bases and J by 2 bases, with 15 bases between the two germline ends. In DNA, the CDR3 is TGTGCCAGTAGGGGTGGTTCACCTTCCACAGATACGCAGTATTTT. Protein sequence: CASRGGSPSTDTQYF.

At least ten counts were recorded for this clonotype. The chain employs TRBV2 and TRBJ2-7; possible D gene TRBD1, 6 bases. Germline CDR1 is SNHLY and CDR2 is FYNNEI. Trimming took 7 bases from V and 2 from J, leaving 15 bases between them. The CDR3 totals 14 residues. The CDR3: CASTQGLATYEQYF. The DNA of the CDR3 is TGTGCCAGCACGCAGGGGCTAGCAACCTACGAGCAGTACTTC.

The genes are TRBV20-1 and TRBJ2-7; D is unresolved. Between the trimmed V and J ends, which lost 0 bases and 3 bases, there was a span of 15 bases. The CDR3 has 15 amino acids. The germline V gene encodes CDR1 DFQATT and CDR2 SNEGSKA (reference sequence). CDR3 DNA: TGCAGTGCTAGAGATCCCCTTGGGCAGAGCTACGAGCAGTACTTC. Residues: CSARDPLGQSYEQYF.

The gene calls are TRBV6-5 and TRBJ2-4, with 12 bases matching TRBD2. Germline V gene data show CDR1 as MNHEY and CDR2 as SVGAGI. The V segment lost 6 bases and the J segment 8 bases; nucleotides outside the gene matches: 8. The CDR3 totals 15 residues. The CDR3 DNA follows: TGTGCCAGCAGATCGACTAGCGGGAGTCGGTACATTCAGTACTTC. This gives the protein CASRSTSGSRYIQYF.

This clonotype has at least ten counts. This chain joins TRBV12-3 or TRBV12-4 and TRBJ1-1; 8 nucleotides align to TRBD1. The CDR3 runs 14 residues. V gave up 6 bases and J gave up 7 bases; unmatched junction bases: 10. CDR3 region: CASRQDRERDEAFF. The CDR3 DNA sequence: TGTGCCAGCAGACAGGACAGGGAAAGGGATGAAGCTTTCTTT.

This clonotype was seen at least ten times. The V and J genes are TRBV6-2 or TRBV6-3 and TRBJ2-3; TRBD2 aligns across 9 bases. J lost 1 base, V lost 2 bases, and 4 bases had no gene match. Germline V gives CDR1 MNHEY, CDR2 SVGEGT. The CDR3 extends over 16 amino acids. CDR3 coding DNA: TGTGCCAGCAGTTACGGAATAGCGGGAGGCACAGATACGCAGTATTTT. It encodes CASSYGIAGGTDTQYF.

The chain has TRBV13 and TRBJ2-7, with D hard to call. The CDR3 loop spans 14 amino acids. Germline lookup yields CDR1 PRHDT and CDR2 FYEKMQ (reference sequence). The V end lost 5 bases, the J end lost 3 bases, and 14 bases lay between the germline ends. CDR3 amino acids: CASSRGRTHYEQYF. CDR3 in DNA: TGTGCCAGCAGCCGAGGACGGACCCACTACGAGCAGTACTTC. Full variable domain (rest looked up from reference TRBV13 and TRBJ2-7): AAGVIQSPRHLIKEKRETATLKCYPIPRHDTVYWYQQGPGQDPQFLISFYEKMQSDKGSIPDRFSAQQFSDYHSELNMSSLELGDSALYFCASSRGRTHYEQYFGPGTRLTVT.

This clonotype was seen repeatedly, ten times or more. The J gene is TRBJ1-6, the V gene TRBV30, with a tentative D call TRBD1 (6 bases). From germline, CDR1 is GTSNPN and CDR2 SVGIG (reference sequence). V shed 5 bases and J shed 7 bases, with 12 bases lying between them. This CDR3 contains 13 residues. The CDR3 reads CAWSGQTNSPLHF. The CDR3 DNA reads as TGTGCCTGGTCCGGACAGACAAATTCACCCCTCCACTTT.

This clonotype was counted a few times. The J gene is TRBJ2-2, the V gene TRBV9; 8 positions agree with TRBD2. The V gene end was trimmed by 0 bases and the J gene end by 6 bases; junction bases not matched to a gene: 7. The CDR3 consists of 16 residues. Per germline, CDR1 SGDLS and CDR2 YYNGEE. In nucleotides, the CDR3 is TGTGCCAGCAGCGTAGCGGGAGGGCCTTTGGCCGGGGAGCTGTTTTTT. Protein: CASSVAGGPLAGELFF.

This clonotype was seen repeatedly, ten times or more. The chain links TRBV6-4 to TRBJ2-1; 10 bases fit TRBD2. The V segment lost 8 bases and the J segment 7 bases; nucleotides outside the gene matches: 11. The CDR3 is made up of 15 amino acids. Germline CDR1 reads MRHNA; CDR2 reads SNTAGT. CDR3: CASEDQASGGNEQFF. The DNA of the CDR3 is TGTGCCAGCGAGGATCAGGCTAGCGGGGGAAATGAGCAGTTCTTC.

Note on this clonotype: A read error is possible here, since a much larger clone lies one base away. V usage is TRBV28 and J usage is TRBJ2-7; 11 bases fit TRBD2. Looked up from germline, CDR1 is MDHEN and CDR2 is SYDVKM. Losses at the gene ends were 2 bases for V and 3 bases for J; bases not matched to a gene: 18. There are 20 residues in the CDR3. This chain's CDR3 is CASSLDVGTVTSGIRYEQYF. The CDR3 nucleotides read TGTGCCAGCAGTTTAGATGTCGGGACGGTGACTAGCGGGATCCGCTACGAGCAGTACTTC.

This clonotype was seen ten or more times. DNA for the CDR3: TGTGCCAGCAGCCCCCGGACAGGCTACGCCCAACACGGAGAGCAGTTCTTC. This translates into CASSPRTGYAQHGEQFF. The chain joins TRBV9 to TRBJ2-1; TRBD1 agrees at 7 bases. The V gene's germline CDR1 is SGDLS and CDR2 YYNGEE. Germline trimming cut 4 bases from V and 10 bases from J; bases unmatched to any gene: 20. The CDR3 has 17 amino acids.

The chain employs TRBV7-9 and TRBJ1-5; D remains unclear. Trimming pared 1 base from V and 0 bases from J, leaving 7 bases between. This CDR3 is built from 15 residues. CDR1 is SEHNR and CDR2 is FQNEAQ in the germline V gene (reference sequence). CDR3 in DNA: TGTGCCAGCAGCTTAGGGGGTTATAGCAATCAGCCCCAGCATTTT. It translates to CASSLGGYSNQPQHF.

This clonotype showed up many times. V gene TRBV29-1 combines with J gene TRBJ1-2; 10 bases align to TRBD1. Germline CDR1 and CDR2: SQVTM and ANQGSEA. V shed 7 bases, J shed 4 bases, and the junction held 9 bases outside the gene matches. The CDR3 has 14 residues. CDR3 sequence: CSAKGQGGPYGYTF. The CDR3 nucleotides are TGCAGCGCCAAAGGACAGGGGGGACCCTATGGCTACACCTTC.

This clonotype was recorded once. This rearrangement joins TRBV5-1 to TRBJ2-2, with 7 nucleotides matching TRBD1. Germline CDR1 SGHRS, CDR2 YFSETQ. This CDR3 has 16 residues. V lost 0 bases to trimming and J lost 3 bases; unmatched junction nucleotides: 5. The chain's CDR3 is CASSLGTGDDTGELFF. CDR3 nucleotide sequence: TGCGCCAGCAGCTTGGGAACAGGGGATGACACCGGGGAGCTGTTTTTT.

The sample holds many counts of this clonotype. This chain joins TRBV20-1 and TRBJ2-5; 9 bases agree with TRBD2. V was pared by 0 bases and J by 1 base, with 9 bases of the junction left unmatched. This CDR3 has 17 amino acids. Looked up from germline, CDR1 is DFQATT and CDR2 is SNEGSKA (reference sequence). This CDR3 reads CSARDPTSGGGQETQYF. As DNA, the CDR3 is TGCAGTGCTAGAGACCCGACTAGCGGAGGAGGCCAAGAGACCCAGTACTTC.

The sample holds many counts of this clonotype. The rearrangement uses TRBV29-1 and TRBJ2-1; 8 bases fit TRBD1. V dropped 7 bases and J dropped 7; count of bases not matched to a gene: 9. The CDR3 is 13 amino acids. The germline gives CDR1 SQVTM, CDR2 ANQGSEA. The CDR3: CSANGQGRNEQFF. The DNA for the CDR3 is TGCAGCGCCAACGGACAGGGACGGAATGAGCAGTTCTTC.

At least ten counts were recorded for this clonotype. This chain links TRBV5-1 with TRBJ2-5, with D perhaps matching TRBD1 or TRBD2 (5 bases each). The V end lost 3 bases, the J end lost 2 bases, and 20 bases lay between the germline ends. Germline loops: CDR1 SGHRS, CDR2 YFSETQ. This CDR3 region has 17 residues. The CDR3 DNA sequence: TGCGCCAGCAGCTCACCGGGACCGGGTTATGGGCAAGAGACCCAGTACTTC. This encodes CASSSPGPGYGQETQYF.

By its share, this clonotype is medium-sized. The chain uses TRBV7-9 and TRBJ1-6; D not resolved. From germline, CDR1 is SEHNR and CDR2 FQNEAQ (reference sequence). V dropped 5 bases and J dropped 13 bases, with 15 bases sitting between them. The CDR3 consists of 13 residues. The CDR3 loop is CASSTQAGTPLHF. The CDR3 DNA reads as TGTGCCAGCAGCACCCAGGCGGGCACGCCCCTCCACTTT.